This is a list of T cell receptor beta chains from one sample in a study of OX40 agonist ivuxolimab in advanced cancers. Libraries were prepared by immunoSEQ multiplex PCR; TCRdb keeps only in-frame clonotypes and omits some of them. In the table there are about 62,000 clones, roughly 82% of which are singletons. The sequences come from CD4+ or CD8+ T cells sorted from blood, collected in a trial of the OX40 agonist ivuxolimab. The receptors stem from an adult with an advanced solid tumor such as melanoma, head and neck, liver or kidney cancer. Both conserved end residues are part of each CDR3. D genes are given only for firm matches. Clone size is shown for a subset of rows, as once, few, many or a class of expanded clone.

J: TRBJ1-5; D: -; V: TRBV29-1; size: -; CDR3: CSGYQPQHF; DNA: TGCAGCGGATATCAGCCCCAGCATTTT
J: TRBJ2-3; D: -; V: TRBV5-1; size: -; CDR3: CASSLDYTDTQYF; DNA: TGCGCCAGCAGCTTGGATTACACAGATACGCAGTATTTT
J: TRBJ2-3; D: -; V: TRBV4-2; size: -; CDR3: CASSRLVGQDTQYF; DNA: TGTGCCAGCAGCCGACTAGTCGGGCAAGATACGCAGTATTTT
J: TRBJ1-1; D: TRBD1; V: TRBV5-1; size: -; CDR3: CASSSDRGQTEAFF; DNA: TGCGCCAGCAGCTCTGACAGGGGGCAAACTGAAGCTTTCTTT
J: TRBJ2-1; D: TRBD1; V: TRBV19; size: -; CDR3: CASSSNQGTGKNEQFF; DNA: TGTGCCAGTAGTTCCAATCAGGGGACAGGGAAGAATGAGCAGTTCTTC
J: TRBJ1-2; D: -; V: TRBV15; size: -; CDR3: CATSREHGYTF; DNA: TGTGCCACCAGCAGGGAACACGGCTACACCTTC
J: TRBJ1-4; D: TRBD1; V: TRBV7-9; size: once; CDR3: CASSSGTGKNEKLFF; DNA: TGTGCCAGCAGCTCCGGGACAGGGAAAAATGAAAAACTGTTTTTT
J: TRBJ1-1; D: -; V: TRBV25-1; size: -; CDR3: CASSPTGGHTEAFF; DNA: TGTGCCAGCTCCCCGACGGGCGGCCACACTGAAGCTTTCTTT
J: TRBJ2-7; D: TRBD2; V: TRBV6-5; size: -; CDR3: CASSPPGGREQYF; DNA: TGTGCCAGCAGTCCCCCCGGGGGGAGAGAGCAGTACTTC
J: TRBJ2-5; D: TRBD2; V: TRBV5-4; size: -; CDR3: CASSLSSGGVKTQYF; DNA: TGTGCCAGCAGCTTATCTAGCGGGGGGGTAAAGACCCAGTACTTC
J: TRBJ1-4; D: -; V: TRBV6-1; size: -; CDR3: CASRRHATNEKLFF; DNA: TGTGCCAGCAGGAGACACGCAACTAATGAAAAACTGTTTTTT
J: TRBJ1-6; D: -; V: TRBV9; size: -; CDR3: CASSGYSGLSKDLNSPLHF; DNA: TGTGCCAGCAGTGGATATTCGGGACTCTCTAAAGATTTAAATTCACCCCTCCACTTT
J: TRBJ1-2; D: TRBD1; V: TRBV6-5; size: -; CDR3: CASRTGGLDYGYTF; DNA: TGTGCCAGCAGAACAGGGGGCTTGGACTATGGCTACACCTTC
J: TRBJ2-2; D: -; V: TRBV6-1; size: -; CDR3: CASSVEFITGELFF; DNA: TGTGCCAGCAGTGTCGAGTTTATTACCGGGGAGCTGTTTTTT
J: TRBJ1-1; D: -; V: TRBV18; size: -; CDR3: CASSPSTAEAFF; DNA: TGTGCCAGCTCACCTAGCACGGCGGAAGCTTTCTTT
J: TRBJ2-5; D: TRBD2; V: TRBV19; size: -; CDR3: CASSIVASGAETQYF; DNA: TGTGCCAGTAGTATAGTGGCTAGCGGGGCAGAGACCCAGTACTTC
J: TRBJ1-2; D: -; V: TRBV7-8; size: -; CDR3: CASSSGQPNYGYTF; DNA: TGTGCCAGCAGCTCCGGACAACCTAACTATGGCTACACCTTC
J: TRBJ1-2; D: -; V: TRBV6-5; size: -; CDR3: CASSPYTRRGYTF; DNA: TGTGCCAGCAGCCCTTATACCAGACGGGGCTACACCTTC
J: TRBJ1-1; D: TRBD1; V: TRBV9; size: -; CDR3: CASSAGLDRGTEAFF; DNA: TGTGCCAGCAGCGCAGGGCTTGACAGGGGTACTGAAGCTTTCTTT
J: TRBJ2-7; D: TRBD1; V: TRBV6-6; size: -; CDR3: CASSSGQGAHEQYF; DNA: TGTGCCAGCAGCAGTGGACAGGGGGCTCACGAGCAGTACTTC
J: TRBJ2-7; D: TRBD1; V: TRBV5-1; size: many; CDR3: CASKRQGTYEQYF; DNA: TGCGCCAGTAAAAGACAGGGAACCTACGAGCAGTACTTC
J: TRBJ1-1; D: -; V: TRBV19; size: -; CDR3: CASSVAGGNTEAFF; DNA: TGTGCCAGTAGTGTTGCTGGGGGGAACACTGAAGCTTTCTTT
J: TRBJ1-1; D: -; V: TRBV4-3; size: -; CDR3: CASSRDTKNTEAFF; DNA: TGCGCCAGCAGCCGGGACACCAAGAACACTGAAGCTTTCTTT
J: TRBJ1-2; D: -; V: TRBV5-4; size: -; CDR3: CASSSHGTAYGYTF; DNA: TGTGCCAGCAGCTCACATGGGACTGCCTATGGCTACACCTTC
J: TRBJ2-6; D: -; V: TRBV14; size: -; CDR3: CASSQEGGLPGANVLTF; DNA: TGTGCCAGCAGCCAAGAGGGGGGTCTCCCCGGGGCCAACGTCCTGACTTTC
J: TRBJ1-5; D: -; V: TRBV28; size: -; CDR3: CASTGSGPEDSKSPQHF; DNA: TGTGCCAGCACCGGATCGGGTCCCGAGGATTCCAAAAGTCCCCAGCATTTT
J: TRBJ2-2; D: -; V: TRBV10-3; size: -; CDR3: CAISADPPGGELFF; DNA: TGTGCCATCAGTGCTGACCCGCCGGGCGGGGAGCTGTTTTTT
J: TRBJ2-7; D: -; V: TRBV4-2; size: once; CDR3: CASSPTRDFYEQYF; DNA: TGTGCCAGCAGCCCGACCCGGGACTTTTACGAGCAGTACTTC
J: TRBJ1-5; D: TRBD1; V: TRBV7-9; size: -; CDR3: CASSLQTGALKNQPQHF; DNA: TGTGCCAGCAGCTTACAGACAGGGGCTCTCAAAAATCAGCCCCAGCATTTT
J: TRBJ2-7; D: TRBD2; V: TRBV7-3; size: -; CDR3: CASSYLAAGYEQYF; DNA: TGTGCCAGCAGCTACCTAGCGGCCGGCTACGAGCAGTACTTC
J: TRBJ1-4; D: -; V: TRBV11-2; size: once; CDR3: CASSPQSRTIEKLFF; DNA: TGTGCCAGCAGCCCCCAATCGAGGACGATTGAAAAACTGTTTTTT
J: TRBJ1-2; D: TRBD1; V: TRBV5-6; size: -; CDR3: CASILRGNYGYTF; DNA: TGTGCCAGCATCCTCAGGGGGAACTATGGCTACACCTTC
J: TRBJ1-4; D: -; V: TRBV7-6; size: once; CDR3: CASSLQTGNNEKLFF; DNA: TGTGCCAGCAGCTTACAGACAGGCAATAATGAAAAACTGTTTTTT
J: TRBJ1-5; D: -; V: TRBV6-1; size: -; CDR3: CASGGNNNQPQHF; DNA: TGTGCCAGCGGCGGGAATAACAATCAGCCCCAGCATTTT
J: TRBJ2-7; D: TRBD1; V: TRBV7-2; size: -; CDR3: CASSFRDRSYEQYF; DNA: TGTGCCAGCAGCTTCCGGGACAGATCCTACGAGCAGTACTTC
J: TRBJ2-5; D: TRBD1; V: TRBV2; size: -; CDR3: CASKVGTGKETQYF; DNA: TGTGCCAGCAAGGTGGGGACAGGGAAAGAGACCCAGTACTTC
J: TRBJ2-7; D: -; V: TRBV29-1; size: -; CDR3: CSVEGPGAYEQYF; DNA: TGCAGCGTTGAAGGGCCGGGTGCCTACGAGCAGTACTTC
J: TRBJ2-1; D: -; V: TRBV5-1; size: few; CDR3: CASSLGAGSYNEQFF; DNA: TGCGCCAGCAGCTTGGGTGCAGGCTCCTACAATGAGCAGTTCTTC
J: TRBJ2-3; D: TRBD2; V: TRBV7-6; size: -; CDR3: CASSRSSSGGASNTQYF; DNA: TGTGCCAGCAGCCGCTCCTCTAGCGGGGGGGCCTCTAATACGCAGTATTTT
J: TRBJ1-2; D: TRBD1; V: TRBV6-5; size: -; CDR3: CASSYLGDSGYTF; DNA: TGTGCCAGCAGTTACTTAGGGGACAGTGGCTACACCTTC
J: TRBJ2-5; D: -; V: TRBV20-1; size: -; CDR3: CSAGTQETQYF; DNA: TGCAGTGCCGGGACCCAAGAGACCCAGTACTTC
J: TRBJ2-1; D: -; V: TRBV11-2; size: few; CDR3: CASRISGRGYNEQFF; DNA: TGTGCCAGCAGGATTTCGGGGCGAGGATACAATGAGCAGTTCTTC
J: TRBJ1-2; D: -; V: TRBV6-5; size: -; CDR3: CASSFGYGYTF; DNA: TGTGCCAGCAGTTTCGGTTATGGCTACACCTTC
J: TRBJ1-4; D: TRBD1; V: TRBV5-6; size: -; CDR3: CASRTGTGATNEKLFF; DNA: TGTGCCAGCAGAACCGGGACAGGGGCAACTAATGAAAAACTGTTTTTT
J: TRBJ1-5; D: -; V: TRBV23-1; size: -; CDR3: CASSQHLGGWIVSGNQPQHF; DNA: TGCGCCAGCAGTCAACACCTAGGGGGTTGGATAGTTTCGGGCAATCAGCCCCAGCATTTT
J: TRBJ2-7; D: TRBD1; V: TRBV6-5; size: -; CDR3: CASRRQGSLYEQYF; DNA: TGTGCCAGCAGGCGACAGGGTAGCCTCTACGAGCAGTACTTC